This T cell receptor (beta chain) comes out of a study of blood T cell repertoires in COVID-19. Study information: Italy, Spain and the United States were the sources of the convalescent and acute COVID-19 samples. In each case, the material was cDNA or gDNA derived from T cells, B-cell-depleted T cells, or PBMCs.

V lost 6 bases, J lost 6 bases, and 6 bases stayed unmatched. The length of the CDR3 is 14 residues. Germline lookup yields CDR1 SNHLY and CDR2 FYNNEI. Authors' processing steps: Amplifying reference gene primers gave estimates of nucleated cell counts. Produced via immunoSEQ multiplex PCR; TCRdb's table is partial and in-frame only. V, J and clone size reflect that table, while D and trimming were determined from the DNA. The table records about 25,000 clones, around 85% of them present only once. The chain joins TRBV2 to TRBJ1-5; 9 bases agree with TRBD1. What was sequenced was peripheral blood. This receptor was taken from a man aged 50 to 60 with active or convalescent COVID-19. CDR3 DNA: TGTGCCAGCAGCTCTGGACAGGGGAGTCAGCCCCAGCATTTT. Its translation is CASSSGQGSQPQHF.